The entry that follows covers one TCR beta chain sequence. The data stem from a study of blood T cells in healthy people across ages. Study context: About one barcoded beta molecule per two T cells was the capture yield of template switching.

The germline CDR1 and CDR2 sequences are SGHTA and FQGNSA. V was clipped by 1 base and J by 2 bases, with 11 bases between them. The CDR3 totals 15 residues. A second roughly 6 to 11 cycle PCR used barcoded and J-beta primers. Tags on each cDNA molecule came from a template-switch adaptor with 12 random nucleotides. TCRdb re-derived calls from the 5' RACE reads in MiXCR, one entry per CDR3 protein. Among approximately 810,000 distinct CDR3 sequences listed, roughly 40% were seen once. Those donating, healthy Caucasian individuals from Russia, were aged 6 to 90. The authors drew around 9.4 milliliters of peripheral blood from each donor.

What was sequenced was blood. The receptor was derived from a man between 18 and 29 years old in good health. This chain links TRBV7-2 with TRBJ2-5; possibly TRBD2 for D (5 bases). In nucleotides, the CDR3 is TGTGCCAGCAGCTTAGGAAGCCGGGGTCAAGAGACCCAGTACTTC. This gives the protein CASSLGSRGQETQYF.